Below are 21 T cell receptor beta chains sequenced from a single sample in a study of response to subunit inactivated influenza vaccine (dated by TCRdb to the late 2010s). The method behind the library was RT-PCR. TCRdb names Illumina HiSeq 2500 as the instrument used. The raw public reads went through TCRdb reprocessing: fastp at Q25, MiXCR clone calling, in-frame beta chains kept. Entries are consolidated by CDR3 protein sequence, retaining the most common genes and DNA. A total of 300,000 to 350,000 distinct CDR3 sequences appear in this sample, about 20% of them only once. The leading ten clones occupy around 10% of the sample. The starting material was PBMCs from blood, obtained about 20 months after vaccination. The receptors come from a man aged 50-75 years who received an inactivated influenza vaccine. Donor details come from another sample of the same person, matched by shared clones.

This clonotype appeared a few times. The chain recombines TRBV10-3 with TRBJ1-3; D possibly corresponds to TRBD1 (5 bases). Germline V CDR1 and CDR2: ENHRY, SYGVKD. V was clipped by 6 bases and J by 3 bases, with 12 bases between them. The CDR3 extends over 14 amino acids. CDR3 in amino acids: CAIRADRVGNTIYF. For the CDR3, the DNA is TGTGCCATCAGAGCAGACAGAGTTGGAAACACCATATATTTT.

The chain joins TRBV29-1 to TRBJ1-5; D remains unclear. Trimming took off 6 bases at V and 0 bases at J, with 9 bases between the two ends. The CDR3 consists of 13 residues. Germline values: CDR1 SQVTM, CDR2 ANQGSEA. The DNA of the CDR3 is TGCAGCGTGCAGACTTATAGCAATCAGCCCCAGCATTTT. Translated: CSVQTYSNQPQHF.

The chain couples TRBV4-2 to TRBJ1-6; TRBD1 agrees at 8 bases. Trimming at V came to 0 bases and at J to 9 bases, leaving 4 bases not matched to a gene. This CDR3 is 15 amino acids long. CDR1 LGHNA and CDR2 YNFKEQ come from the germline V gene. This chain's CDR3 is CASSQDAGGGSPLHF. In nucleotides, the CDR3 is TGTGCCAGCAGCCAAGATGCAGGGGGCGGTTCACCCCTCCACTTT.

The rearrangement joins TRBV30 to TRBJ2-3; 11 bases line up with TRBD2. The CDR3 covers 16 residues. The V gene end was trimmed by 3 bases and the J gene end by 5 bases; junction bases not matched to a gene: 10. Germline V gene lookup returns CDR1 GTSNPN and CDR2 SVGIG (reference sequence). CDR3 sequence (DNA): TGTGCCTGGAGGGCTTTGGGGCTAGCGGGAGGAGATACGCAGTATTTT. This gives the protein CAWRALGLAGGDTQYF.

This clonotype came up a few times. V and J are TRBV7-9 and TRBJ1-2; 7 nucleotides match TRBD1. Unmatched junction bases numbered 4, after V lost 4 bases and J lost 8 bases. Germline values: CDR1 SEHNR, CDR2 FQNEAQ (reference sequence). This CDR3 region has 12 residues. CDR3 in DNA: TGTGCCAGCAGCTCGACAGGGAGAGGCTACACCTTC. As protein: CASSSTGRGYTF.

This clonotype was counted between two and nine times. This chain connects TRBV9 to TRBJ2-2; 7 nucleotides agree with TRBD2. Trimming at V came to 0 bases and at J to 1 base, leaving 3 bases not matched to a gene. In germline, CDR1 is SGDLS, CDR2 YYNGEE. The CDR3 spans 16 residues. The CDR3 is CASSVGASGNTGELFF. CDR3 in DNA: TGTGCCAGCAGCGTAGGCGCTAGCGGGAACACCGGGGAGCTGTTTTTT.

The CDR3: CASSLEAGLNYGYTF. CDR3 nucleotide sequence: TGTGCCAGCAGCTTAGAGGCAGGGCTAAACTATGGCTACACCTTC. The rearrangement uses TRBV7-2 and TRBJ1-2; D is perhaps TRBD1 (5 bases). Trimming took off 1 base at V and 2 bases at J, with 11 bases between the two ends. CDR1 is SGHTA, CDR2 FQGNSA, per germline. There are 15 residues in the CDR3.

The chain carries TRBV25-1 and TRBJ2-3; tentatively, D is TRBD2 (6 bases). CDR3 length: 14 residues. V lost 3 bases to trimming and J lost 12 bases, with 19 bases between them. The V gene's germline CDR1 is MGHDK and CDR2 SYGVNS. CDR3 sequence: CASSEVGGGRIQYF. The CDR3, as DNA: TGTGCCAGCAGTGAGGTGGGGGGTGGACGTATTCAGTATTTT.

This clonotype occurred a few times. V is TRBV21-1 and J is TRBJ2-3; TRBD2 is the table's D call, not checked against the DNA. TRBV21-1 is flagged as a pseudogene. The CDR3 contains 18 residues. The CDR3 loop is CASSGPHVAGGLEDTQYF. DNA for the CDR3: TGTGCCAGCAGCGGACCCCATGTAGCGGGGGGGCTTGAAGATACGCAGTATTTT.

This clonotype was picked up a small number of times. V usage is TRBV6-2 or TRBV6-3 and J usage is TRBJ1-1; possible D gene TRBD1, 6 bases. Trimming pared 2 bases from V and 1 base from J, leaving 20 bases between. Germline CDR1 is MNHEY and CDR2 is SVGEGT. The CDR3 is 18 residues long. DNA for the CDR3: TGTGCCAGCAGTTACGTGATACGACAGGCCTCTTGGAACACTGAAGCTTTCTTT. Translated: CASSYVIRQASWNTEAFF.

The V call is TRBV27, the J call TRBJ1-4; the match to TRBD1 covers 11 bases. The length of the CDR3 is 15 residues. J was trimmed by 5 bases and V by 5 bases; bases with no gene match: 4. Germline lookup yields CDR1 MNHEY and CDR2 SMNVEV (reference sequence). Here the CDR3 reads CASSPWDRGNEKLFF. Written as DNA, the CDR3 is TGTGCCAGCAGTCCCTGGGACAGGGGGAATGAAAAACTGTTTTTT. Full variable domain (remainder filled in from reference TRBV27 and TRBJ1-4): EAQVTQNPRYLITVTGKKLTVTCSQNMNHEYMSWYRQDPGLGLRQIYYSMNVEVTDKGDVPEGYKVSRKEKRNFPLILESPSPNQTSLYFCASSPWDRGNEKLFFGSGTQLSVL.

This chain connects TRBV14 to TRBJ2-3; D is unresolved. V was clipped by 1 base and J by 3 bases, with 11 bases between them. This CDR3 is 15 amino acids long. The germline V gene has CDR1 SGHDN and CDR2 FVKESK. CDR3 loop: CASSQGGSRTDTQYF. The CDR3 coding sequence is TGTGCCAGCAGCCAAGGCGGTAGTAGGACAGATACGCAGTATTTT.

The chain couples TRBV7-3 to TRBJ2-1; D not resolved. CDR3 size: 14 residues. Per the germline V gene, CDR1 is SGHTA and CDR2 is FQGTGA. V lost 5 bases and J lost 5, with 13 bases in between. CDR3 DNA: TGTGCCAGCAGCCCGGACCATTTAAACAATGAGCAGTTCTTC. This sequence encodes CASSPDHLNNEQFF. Full variable domain (rest looked up from reference TRBV7-3 and TRBJ2-1): GAGVSQTPSNKVTEKGKYVELRCDPISGHTALYWYRQSLGQGPEFLIYFQGTGAADDSGLPNDRFFAVRPEGSVSTLKIQRTERGDSAVYLCASSPDHLNNEQFFGPGTRLTVL.

The chain joins TRBV5-1 to TRBJ2-7; 7 nucleotides line up with TRBD1. V dropped 6 bases and J dropped 5; count of bases not matched to a gene: 8. Germline lookup yields CDR1 SGHRS and CDR2 YFSETQ. The CDR3 sequence is 13 residues long. CDR3 nucleotides: TGCGCCAGCACCCGACAGGGTGGCGACGAGCAGTACTTC. Translating gives CASTRQGGDEQYF. Drawing the rest from reference TRBV5-1 and TRBJ2-7, the complete variable domain is KAGVTQTPRYLIKTRGQQVTLSCSPISGHRSVSWYQQTPGQGLQFLFEYFSETQRNKGNFPGRFSGRQFSNSRSEMNVSTLELGDSALYLCASTRQGGDEQYFGPGTRLTVT.

This clonotype was observed at least ten times. CDR3 nucleotides: TGTGCCAGCAGCTTAGGAGGTCTCGGCCCGGGAAACACCATATATTTT. It codes for CASSLGGLGPGNTIYF. The chain uses TRBV7-2 and TRBJ1-3, with D unresolved. CDR1 is SGHTA and CDR2 is FQGNSA in the germline V gene. The CDR3 runs 16 residues. Trimming pared 1 base from V and 4 bases from J, leaving 14 bases between.

This clonotype was recorded once. The V gene is TRBV27, the J gene TRBJ2-7; the D gene could be TRBD1 or TRBD2 (6 bases each). Trimming left V 6 bases short and J 2 bases short, with 17 bases between. The CDR3 extends over 15 amino acids. From germline, CDR1 is MNHEY and CDR2 SMNVEV (reference sequence). CDR3: CASRGGGQRAYEQYF. The CDR3 DNA reads TGTGCCAGCAGAGGGGGAGGACAGCGAGCCTACGAGCAGTACTTC.

The chain recombines TRBV4-2 with TRBJ2-3, with 10 bases matching TRBD2. The junction had 7 bases not matched to a gene; V was cut back by 3 bases and J by 4 bases. Germline lookup yields CDR1 LGHNA and CDR2 YNFKEQ. The CDR3 is 16 amino acids. As DNA, the CDR3 is TGTGCCAGCAGCCAGGAAGCGGGGGGGTGGGCAGATACGCAGTATTTT. It translates to CASSQEAGGWADTQYF.

The table lists this clonotype with a few counts. This sequence joins TRBV25-1 and TRBJ2-3; 8 nucleotides align to TRBD2. Germline values: CDR1 MGHDK, CDR2 SYGVNS. The CDR3 covers 16 residues. With 1 base clipped from V and 0 bases from J, the junction kept 3 bases outside the gene matches. CDR3 coding DNA: TGTGCCAGCAGTGAATGGTCTAGCGGGAGCACAGATACGCAGTATTTT. Translation: CASSEWSSGSTDTQYF.

V and J are TRBV28 and TRBJ1-1, with a possible D match to TRBD1 (5 bases). In germline, CDR1 is MDHEN, CDR2 SYDVKM. The CDR3 consists of 15 residues. The germline V and J ends were trimmed by 3 bases and 4 bases, with 15 bases remaining between them. CDR3 region: CASSFGAGLSTEAFF. The CDR3 DNA reads as TGTGCCAGCAGTTTCGGGGCAGGACTTAGCACTGAAGCTTTCTTT.

The chain carries TRBV29-1 and TRBJ2-5; D is uncertain. The CDR3 length is 12 residues. Trimming removed 2 bases at V and 4 bases at J, with 8 bases between. Germline CDR1 is SQVTM and CDR2 is ANQGSEA. Written as DNA, the CDR3 is TGCAGCGTTGAACTGGGAAGAGAGACCCAGTACTTC. Protein sequence: CSVELGRETQYF.

V is TRBV25-1 and J is TRBJ1-1, with TRBD1 identical over 9 bases. The CDR3 covers 14 residues. V dropped 6 bases and J dropped 4; count of bases not matched to a gene: 6. Germline-derived CDR1 and CDR2 are MGHDK and SYGVNS. DNA of the CDR3: TGTGCCAGCAGGGGGACAGGGAGAATCACTGAAGCTTTCTTT. Translation gives CASRGTGRITEAFF.